This T cell receptor (beta chain) appears in the sequencing data of a study of T cell responses to AZD1222 COVID-19 vaccine. Study-wide results and caveats: Regions left unmutated in variants are reportedly the target of nearly half of spike-specific TCRs.

V lost 0 bases and J 6 bases, leaving 8 bases between the germline ends. This CDR3 is built from 13 residues. From germline, CDR1 is LGHNA and CDR2 YNFKEQ. To note about this clone: What it binds is not known.

The assay was immunoSEQ multiplex PCR, and TCRdb's table has in-frame clones only and misses some. The repertoire includes about 130,000 clones, 80% to 95% of them detected once, and under 3.5% sits in the top ten. Specimen: peripheral blood, collected on day 0 of AZD1222 vaccination. The chain couples TRBV4-2 to TRBJ1-1; no reliable D call. The sequence was collected from an adult in good health. The CDR3: CASSQEVLAEAFF. CDR3 coding DNA: TGTGCCAGCAGCCAAGAAGTCCTCGCTGAAGCTTTCTTT.